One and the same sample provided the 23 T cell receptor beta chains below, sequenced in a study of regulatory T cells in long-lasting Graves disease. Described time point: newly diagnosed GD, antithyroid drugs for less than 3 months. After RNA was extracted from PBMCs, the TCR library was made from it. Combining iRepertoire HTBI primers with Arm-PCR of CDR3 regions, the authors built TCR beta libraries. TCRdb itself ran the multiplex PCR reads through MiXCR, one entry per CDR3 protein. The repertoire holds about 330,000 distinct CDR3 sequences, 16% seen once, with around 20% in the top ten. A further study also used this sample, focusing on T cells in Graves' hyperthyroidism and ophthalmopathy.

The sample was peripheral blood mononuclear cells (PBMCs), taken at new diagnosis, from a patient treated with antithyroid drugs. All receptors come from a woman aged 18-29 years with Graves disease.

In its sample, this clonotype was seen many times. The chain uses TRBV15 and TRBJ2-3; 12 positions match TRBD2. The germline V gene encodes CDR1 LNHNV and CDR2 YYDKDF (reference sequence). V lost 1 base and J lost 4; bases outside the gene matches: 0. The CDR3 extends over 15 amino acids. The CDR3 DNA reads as TGTGCCACCAGCAGAGCTAGCGGGGGGGCAGATACGCAGTATTTT. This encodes CATSRASGGADTQYF.

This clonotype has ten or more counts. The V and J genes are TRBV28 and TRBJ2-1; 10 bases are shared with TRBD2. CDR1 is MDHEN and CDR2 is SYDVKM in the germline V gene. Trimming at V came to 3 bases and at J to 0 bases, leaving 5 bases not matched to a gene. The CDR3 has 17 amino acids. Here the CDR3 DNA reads TGTGCCAGCAGTTTGCTAGCGGGAGCTGGCTCCTACAATGAGCAGTTCTTC. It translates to CASSLLAGAGSYNEQFF.

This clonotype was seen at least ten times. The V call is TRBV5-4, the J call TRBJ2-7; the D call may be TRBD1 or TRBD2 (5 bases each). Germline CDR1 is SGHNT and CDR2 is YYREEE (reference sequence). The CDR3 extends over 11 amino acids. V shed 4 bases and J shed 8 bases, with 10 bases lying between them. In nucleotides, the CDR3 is TGTGCCAGCAGCACGGGACCCAAGCAGTACTTC. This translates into CASSTGPKQYF.

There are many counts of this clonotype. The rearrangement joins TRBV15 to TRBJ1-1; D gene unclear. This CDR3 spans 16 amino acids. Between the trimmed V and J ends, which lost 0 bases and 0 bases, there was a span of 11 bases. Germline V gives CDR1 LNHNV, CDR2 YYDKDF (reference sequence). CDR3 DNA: TGTGCCACCAGCAGAGAAGGGAAACCTCTGAACACTGAAGCTTTCTTT. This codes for CATSREGKPLNTEAFF.

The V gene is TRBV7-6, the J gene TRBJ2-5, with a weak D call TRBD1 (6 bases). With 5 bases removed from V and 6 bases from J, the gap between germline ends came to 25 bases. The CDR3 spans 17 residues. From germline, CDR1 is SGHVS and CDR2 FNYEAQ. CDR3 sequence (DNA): TGTGCCAGCAGCCCCCTCGTTCAGGGGCCCAAGCTCCAGACCCAGTACTTC. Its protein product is CASSPLVQGPKLQTQYF.

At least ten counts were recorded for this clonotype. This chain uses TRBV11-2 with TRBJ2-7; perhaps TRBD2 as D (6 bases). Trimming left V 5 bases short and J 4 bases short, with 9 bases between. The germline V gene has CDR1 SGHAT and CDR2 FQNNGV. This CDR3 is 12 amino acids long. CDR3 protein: CASSGGTYEQYF. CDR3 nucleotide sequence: TGTGCCAGCAGCGGGGGGACTTACGAGCAGTACTTC.

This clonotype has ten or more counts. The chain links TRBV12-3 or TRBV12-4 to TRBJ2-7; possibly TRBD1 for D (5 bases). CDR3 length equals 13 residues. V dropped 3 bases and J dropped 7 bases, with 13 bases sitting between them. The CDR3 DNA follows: TGTGCCAGCAGTTTGGGGCGCCTCCGTGAGCAGTACTTC. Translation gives CASSLGRLREQYF.

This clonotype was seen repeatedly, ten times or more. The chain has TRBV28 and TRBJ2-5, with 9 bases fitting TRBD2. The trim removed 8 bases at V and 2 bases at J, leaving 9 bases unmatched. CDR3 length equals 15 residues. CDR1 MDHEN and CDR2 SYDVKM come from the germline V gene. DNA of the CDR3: TGTGCCAGCCGAGCGGGGGGTGGTGCACAAGAGACCCAGTACTTC. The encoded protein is CASRAGGGAQETQYF.

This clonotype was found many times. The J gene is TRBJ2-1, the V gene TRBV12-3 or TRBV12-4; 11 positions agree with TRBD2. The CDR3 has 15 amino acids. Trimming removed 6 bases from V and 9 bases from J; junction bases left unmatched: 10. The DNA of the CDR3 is TGTGCCAGCAGCCAGGGACTAGCGGCTTTAGGTGAGCAGTTCTTC. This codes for CASSQGLAALGEQFF.

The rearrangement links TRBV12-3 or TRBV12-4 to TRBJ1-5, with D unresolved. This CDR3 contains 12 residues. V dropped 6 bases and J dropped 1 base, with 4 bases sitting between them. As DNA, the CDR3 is TGTGCCAGCAGCCAAAGCAATCAGCCCCAGCATTTT. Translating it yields CASSQSNQPQHF.

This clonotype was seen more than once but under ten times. The DNA of the CDR3 is TGTGCCAGCAGCGGTGGACATCGAAACTCTGGGGCCAACGTCCTGACTTTC. Translation: CASSGGHRNSGANVLTF. The rearrangement joins TRBV9 to TRBJ2-6; possibly TRBD1 for D (5 bases). The CDR3 covers 17 residues. V was trimmed by 3 bases and J by 0 bases, leaving 13 bases between them. Germline lookup yields CDR1 SGDLS and CDR2 YYNGEE. The full variable domain, completed using reference TRBV9 and TRBJ2-6, is DSGVTQTPKHLITATGQRVTLRCSPRSGDLSVYWYQQSLDQGLQFLIQYYNGEERAKGNILERFSAQQFPDLHSELNLSSLELGDSALYFCASSGGHRNSGANVLTFGAGSRLTVL.

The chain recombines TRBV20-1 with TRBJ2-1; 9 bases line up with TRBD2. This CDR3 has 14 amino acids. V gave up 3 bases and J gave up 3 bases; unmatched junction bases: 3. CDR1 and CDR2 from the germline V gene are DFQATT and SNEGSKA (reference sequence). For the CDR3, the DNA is TGCAGTGCTAGTGAGCGGGAGGACTACAATGAGCAGTTCTTC. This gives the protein CSASEREDYNEQFF.

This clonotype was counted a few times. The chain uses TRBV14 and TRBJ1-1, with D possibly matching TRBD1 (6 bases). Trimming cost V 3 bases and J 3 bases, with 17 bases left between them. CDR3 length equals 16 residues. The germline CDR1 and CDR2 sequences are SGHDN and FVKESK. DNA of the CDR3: TGTGCCAGCAGCCACCGGTCGCACAGGGTGGACACTGAAGCTTTCTTT. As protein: CASSHRSHRVDTEAFF.

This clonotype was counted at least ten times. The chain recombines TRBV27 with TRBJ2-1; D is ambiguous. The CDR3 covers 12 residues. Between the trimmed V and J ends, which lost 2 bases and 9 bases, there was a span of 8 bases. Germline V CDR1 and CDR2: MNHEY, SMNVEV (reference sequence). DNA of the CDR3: TGTGCCAGCAGTTTACGTCGTTCTGAGCAGTTCTTC. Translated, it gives CASSLRRSEQFF.

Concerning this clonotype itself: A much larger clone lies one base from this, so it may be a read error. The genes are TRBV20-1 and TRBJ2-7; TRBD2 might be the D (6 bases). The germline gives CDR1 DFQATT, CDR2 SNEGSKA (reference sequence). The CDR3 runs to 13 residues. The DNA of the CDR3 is TGCAGTGCTAGAGCGCGGGGTCTCTACGAGCAGCACTTC. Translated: CSARARGLYEQHF.

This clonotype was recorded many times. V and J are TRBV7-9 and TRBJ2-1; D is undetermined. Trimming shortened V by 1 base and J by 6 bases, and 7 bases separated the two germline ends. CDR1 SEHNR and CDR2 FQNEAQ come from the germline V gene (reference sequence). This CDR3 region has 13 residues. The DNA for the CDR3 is TGTGCCAGCAGCTTAGGTCAGTTCAATGAGCAGTTCTTC. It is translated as CASSLGQFNEQFF.

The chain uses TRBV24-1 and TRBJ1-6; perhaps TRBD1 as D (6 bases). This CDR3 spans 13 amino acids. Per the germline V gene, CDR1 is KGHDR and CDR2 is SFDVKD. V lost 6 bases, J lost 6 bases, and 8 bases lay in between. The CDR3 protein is CATSQGTNSPLHF. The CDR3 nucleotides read TGTGCCACCAGTCAGGGGACTAATTCACCCCTCCACTTT.

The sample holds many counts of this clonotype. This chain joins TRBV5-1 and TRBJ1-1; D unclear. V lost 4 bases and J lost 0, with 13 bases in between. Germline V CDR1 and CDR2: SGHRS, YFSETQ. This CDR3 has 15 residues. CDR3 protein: CASSSSGPLNTEAFF. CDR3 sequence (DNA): TGCGCCAGCAGCAGCTCCGGGCCTTTGAACACTGAAGCTTTCTTT.

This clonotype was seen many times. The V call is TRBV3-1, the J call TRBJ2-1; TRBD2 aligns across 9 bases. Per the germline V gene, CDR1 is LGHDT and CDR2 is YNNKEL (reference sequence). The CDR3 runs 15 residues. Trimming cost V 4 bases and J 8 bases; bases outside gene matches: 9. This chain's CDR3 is CASSPGGRALYEQFF. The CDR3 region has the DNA TGTGCCAGCAGCCCGGGCGGGAGGGCCCTCTATGAGCAGTTCTTC.

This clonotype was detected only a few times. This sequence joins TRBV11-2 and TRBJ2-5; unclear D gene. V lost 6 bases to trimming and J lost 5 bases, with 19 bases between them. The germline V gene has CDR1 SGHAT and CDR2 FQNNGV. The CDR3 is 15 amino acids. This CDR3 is CASSPSRPFKETQYF. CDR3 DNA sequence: TGTGCCAGCAGTCCATCCCGGCCCTTCAAGGAGACCCAGTACTTC.

CDR3 DNA sequence: TGCAGTGCTAGGACTAGCGGGAGGGCCACAGATACGCAGTATTTT. It encodes CSARTSGRATDTQYF. The V and J genes are TRBV20-1 and TRBJ2-3; the match to TRBD2 covers 14 bases. CDR1 is DFQATT, CDR2 SNEGSKA, per germline (reference sequence). The CDR3 contains 15 residues. V shed 3 bases, J shed 2 bases, and the junction held 1 base outside the gene matches.

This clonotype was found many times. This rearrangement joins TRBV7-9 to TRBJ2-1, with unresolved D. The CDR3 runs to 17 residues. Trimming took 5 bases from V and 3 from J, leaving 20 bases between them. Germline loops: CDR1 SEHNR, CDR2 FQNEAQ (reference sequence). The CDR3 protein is CASSPDEPSPSYNEQFF. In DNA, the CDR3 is TGTGCCAGCAGCCCCGACGAACCCAGCCCCAGCTACAATGAGCAGTTCTTC. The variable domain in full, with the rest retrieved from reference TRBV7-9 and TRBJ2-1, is DTGVSQNPRHKITKRGQNVTFRCDPISEHNRLYWYRQTLGQGPEFLTYFQNEAQLEKSRLLSDRFSAERPKGSFSTLEIQRTEQGDSAMYLCASSPDEPSPSYNEQFFGPGTRLTVL.

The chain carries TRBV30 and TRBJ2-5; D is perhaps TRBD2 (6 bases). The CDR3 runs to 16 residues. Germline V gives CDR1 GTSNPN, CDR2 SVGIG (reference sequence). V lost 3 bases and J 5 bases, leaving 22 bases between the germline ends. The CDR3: CAWSLGVAEGLETQYF. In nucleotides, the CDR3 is TGTGCCTGGAGCCTAGGGGTAGCGGAGGGGTTGGAGACCCAGTACTTC.